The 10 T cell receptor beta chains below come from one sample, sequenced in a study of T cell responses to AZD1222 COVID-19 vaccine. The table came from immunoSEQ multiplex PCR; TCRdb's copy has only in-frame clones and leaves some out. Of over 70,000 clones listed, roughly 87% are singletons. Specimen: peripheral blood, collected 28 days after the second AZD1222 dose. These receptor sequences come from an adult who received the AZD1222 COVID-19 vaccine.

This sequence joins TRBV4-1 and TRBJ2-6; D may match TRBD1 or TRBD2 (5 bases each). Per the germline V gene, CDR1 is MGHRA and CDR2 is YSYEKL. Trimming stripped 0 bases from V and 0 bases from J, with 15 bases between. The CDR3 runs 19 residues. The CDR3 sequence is CASSQEGVTVYSGANVLTF. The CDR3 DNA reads TGCGCCAGCAGCCAAGAGGGGGTCACAGTGTACTCTGGGGCCAACGTCCTGACTTTC.

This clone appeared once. CDR3 amino acids: CASSFRGGSYEQYF. CDR3 nucleotides: TGTGCCAGCAGCTTTCGGGGGGGATCCTACGAGCAGTACTTC. This sequence joins TRBV5-4 and TRBJ2-7; the match to TRBD2 covers 8 bases. V lost 2 bases, J lost 1 base, and 2 bases stayed unmatched. The CDR3 spans 14 residues. The germline CDR1 and CDR2 sequences are SGHNT and YYREEE (reference sequence).

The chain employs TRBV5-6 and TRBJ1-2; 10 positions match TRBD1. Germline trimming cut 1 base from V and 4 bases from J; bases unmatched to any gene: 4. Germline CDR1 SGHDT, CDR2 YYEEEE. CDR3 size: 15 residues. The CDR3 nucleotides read TGTGCCAGCAGCTTGAGGAGGACAGGGGGCTATGGCTACACCTTC. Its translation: CASSLRRTGGYGYTF.

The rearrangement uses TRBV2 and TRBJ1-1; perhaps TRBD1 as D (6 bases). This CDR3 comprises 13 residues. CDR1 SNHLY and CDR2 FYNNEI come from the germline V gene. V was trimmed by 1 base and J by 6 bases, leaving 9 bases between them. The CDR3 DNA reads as TGTGCCAGCAGTGAAGGCCCAGGGGCTGAAGCTTTCTTT. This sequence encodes CASSEGPGAEAFF.

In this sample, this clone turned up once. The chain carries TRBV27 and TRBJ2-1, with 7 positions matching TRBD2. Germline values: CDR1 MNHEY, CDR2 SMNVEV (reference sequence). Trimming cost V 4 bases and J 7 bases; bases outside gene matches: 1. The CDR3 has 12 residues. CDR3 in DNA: TGTGCCAGCAGTTGGGGGGGAAATGAGCAGTTCTTC. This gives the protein CASSWGGNEQFF.

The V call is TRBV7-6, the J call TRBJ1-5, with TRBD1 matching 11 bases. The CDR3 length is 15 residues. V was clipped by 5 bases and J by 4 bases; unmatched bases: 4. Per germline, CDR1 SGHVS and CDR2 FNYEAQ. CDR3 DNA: TGTGCCAGCAGCCCCGGGACAGGGGGTAATCAGCCCCAGCATTTT. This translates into CASSPGTGGNQPQHF.

The CDR3 DNA reads TGTGCCAGCAGCTTATCGACGGGAGCAGATACGCAGTATTTT. As protein: CASSLSTGADTQYF. The V and J genes are TRBV11-2 and TRBJ2-3, with a tentative D call TRBD2 (6 bases). Looked up from germline, CDR1 is SGHAT and CDR2 is FQNNGV. Trimming took 2 bases from V and 4 from J, leaving 10 bases between them. The CDR3 runs 14 residues. The complete variable domain, with remaining parts taken from reference TRBV11-2 and TRBJ2-3, reads EAGVAQSPRYKIIEKRQSVAFWCNPISGHATLYWYQQILGQGPKLLIQFQNNGVVDDSQLPKDRFSAERLKGVDSTLKIQPAKLEDSAVYLCASSLSTGADTQYFGPGTRLTVL.

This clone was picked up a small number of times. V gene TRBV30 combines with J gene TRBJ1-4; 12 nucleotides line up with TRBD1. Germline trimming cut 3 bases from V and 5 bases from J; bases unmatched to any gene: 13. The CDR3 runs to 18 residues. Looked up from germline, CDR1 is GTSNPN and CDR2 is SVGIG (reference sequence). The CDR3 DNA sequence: TGTGCCTGGAGCCCACCGGGGGGACAGGGGGCTATAAATGAAAAACTGTTTTTT. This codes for CAWSPPGGQGAINEKLFF.

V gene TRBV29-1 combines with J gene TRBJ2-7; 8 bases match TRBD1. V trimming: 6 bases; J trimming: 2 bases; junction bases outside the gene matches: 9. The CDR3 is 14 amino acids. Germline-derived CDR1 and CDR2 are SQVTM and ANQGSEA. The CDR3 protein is CSVGDRLTAYEQYF. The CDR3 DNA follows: TGCAGCGTCGGGGACAGGCTTACCGCCTACGAGCAGTACTTC.

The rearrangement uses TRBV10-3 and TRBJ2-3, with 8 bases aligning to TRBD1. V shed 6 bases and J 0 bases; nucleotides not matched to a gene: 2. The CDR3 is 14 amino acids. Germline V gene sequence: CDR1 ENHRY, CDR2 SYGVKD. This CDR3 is CAIRTGASTDTQYF. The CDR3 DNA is TGTGCCATCAGGACAGGGGCTAGCACAGATACGCAGTATTTT.